Described below is a single T cell receptor beta chain sequence and its context. The sample is drawn from a study of blood T cell repertoires in COVID-19. The wider study: The United States, Italy and Spain provided the acute and convalescent COVID-19 samples.

J lost 0 bases, V lost 4 bases, and 0 bases had no gene match. CDR1 and CDR2 from the germline V gene are LGHDT and YNNKEL (reference sequence). This CDR3 contains 15 residues. The table came from immunoSEQ multiplex PCR; TCRdb's copy has only in-frame clones and leaves some out. The sample has about 160,000 clones, approximately 82% seen once. This rearrangement joins TRBV3-1 (or the pseudogene TRBV3-2) to TRBJ1-5; 10 nucleotides align to TRBD1. This TCR was sampled from a woman of 80 years or more with active or convalescent COVID-19. Material: peripheral blood. CDR3 sequence: CASSRDRGSNQPQHF. In DNA, the CDR3 is TGTGCCAGCAGCCGGGACAGGGGTAGCAATCAGCCCCAGCATTTT.